This T cell receptor beta chain originates from a study of Graves' ophthalmopathy and Graves' hyperthyroidism. The study, taken as a whole, reports: Blood samples also showed most expanded thyroid clonotypes exceeding 0.001 frequency. Researchers report that a 13-signature model separated ophthalmopathy from stable hyperthyroidism, posting 85% to 90% sensitivity and 75% to 84% specificity.

Moderate-to-severe activity, CAS at least 3, NOSPECS at least 4 and duration under 3 months characterized donors with ophthalmopathy. This clonotype was observed at least ten times. Antigen: not known. The junction differs from germline at one of its ends, possibly a read error. Amplified TCR beta CDR3 regions were obtained using RNA transcripts as template. RT-PCR was first run with HTBI primers, then multiplex PCR in a second round. TCRdb fed the multiplex PCR reads into MiXCR, producing one record per CDR3 protein. The sample lists about 370,000 distinct CDR3 sequences, approximately 16% seen once, with more than 1.5% in the top ten. This CDR3 has 13 amino acids. Germline V CDR1 and CDR2: LNHNV, YYDKDF (reference sequence).

Source material: peripheral blood. The V call is TRBV15, the J call TRBJ1-1; D ambiguous. This receptor was identified in a woman under 30 with Graves' ophthalmopathy. The DNA for the CDR3 is TGTGCCACCAGCAGAGAAGGGAGGACTGAAACTTTCTTT. This encodes CATSREGRTETFF.